The clone carrying this T cell receptor beta chain is classed as medium-sized. This entry is derived from a study of long-term antiretroviral therapy in people with HIV. Version v3.0 of the immunoSEQ assay was performed at survey level. Assay used: immunoSEQ multiplex PCR; TCRdb lists only in-frame clones, some missing. The sample contains about 6,000 clones, more than 70% of which appear only once. CDR3 length: 17 residues. The ends lost 0 bases at V and 1 base at J; junction bases unmatched: 1. Germline lookup yields CDR1 LGHNA and CDR2 YNFKEQ. The sequencing here drew on unsorted PBMCs, taken 1.8 years before starting antiretroviral therapy. The rearrangement links TRBV4-2 to TRBJ2-3, with TRBD2 matching 13 bases. This receptor was obtained from a man aged 40-50 years with HIV. CDR3 loop: CASSQELAGGGTDTQYF. DNA of the CDR3: TGTGCCAGCAGCCAAGAACTAGCGGGAGGGGGCACAGATACGCAGTATTTT.